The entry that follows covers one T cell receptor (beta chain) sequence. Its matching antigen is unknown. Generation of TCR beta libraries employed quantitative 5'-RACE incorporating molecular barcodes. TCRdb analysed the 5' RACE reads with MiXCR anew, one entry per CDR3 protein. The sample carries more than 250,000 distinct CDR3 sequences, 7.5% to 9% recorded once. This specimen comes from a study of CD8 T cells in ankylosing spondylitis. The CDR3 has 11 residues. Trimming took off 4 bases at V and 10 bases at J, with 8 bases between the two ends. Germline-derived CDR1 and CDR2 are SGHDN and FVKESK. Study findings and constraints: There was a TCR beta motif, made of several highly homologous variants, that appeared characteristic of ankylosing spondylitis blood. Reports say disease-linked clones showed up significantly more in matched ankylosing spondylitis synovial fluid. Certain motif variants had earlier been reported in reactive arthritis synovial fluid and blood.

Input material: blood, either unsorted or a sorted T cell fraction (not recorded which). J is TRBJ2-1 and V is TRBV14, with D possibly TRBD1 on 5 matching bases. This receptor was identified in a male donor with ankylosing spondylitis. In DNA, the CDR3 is TGTGCCAGCAGCCCTAGACAGGAGCAGTTCTTC. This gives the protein CASSPRQEQFF.